The present T cell receptor (beta chain) was sequenced within a study of blood T cell repertoires in COVID-19. Across the whole study: Sites across the United States, Italy and Spain contributed samples from acute and convalescent COVID-19. Nucleic acid was either cDNA or gDNA, and it came from T cells, B-cell-depleted T cells, or PBMCs.

Original methodology: Estimated nucleated cell counts came from reference gene primer amplification. Only in-frame clones appear in the TCRdb table, and some are missing; sequencing was by immunoSEQ multiplex PCR. V, J and clone size derive from that table, while D and trimming were established from the DNA sequence. Of over 130,000 clones listed, over 75% are singletons. Trimming stripped 2 bases from V and 3 bases from J, with 14 bases between. The CDR3 runs 15 residues. Germline CDR1 is SNHLY and CDR2 is FYNNEI. The chain is built from TRBV2 and TRBJ2-7; D ambiguous. What was sequenced was peripheral blood. This clonotype was obtained from a man aged 50 to 59 with acute or convalescent COVID-19. For the CDR3, the DNA is TGTGCCAGCAGTGAAAACGGGTCTCCCGGCTACGAGCAGTACTTC. The encoded protein is CASSENGSPGYEQYF.